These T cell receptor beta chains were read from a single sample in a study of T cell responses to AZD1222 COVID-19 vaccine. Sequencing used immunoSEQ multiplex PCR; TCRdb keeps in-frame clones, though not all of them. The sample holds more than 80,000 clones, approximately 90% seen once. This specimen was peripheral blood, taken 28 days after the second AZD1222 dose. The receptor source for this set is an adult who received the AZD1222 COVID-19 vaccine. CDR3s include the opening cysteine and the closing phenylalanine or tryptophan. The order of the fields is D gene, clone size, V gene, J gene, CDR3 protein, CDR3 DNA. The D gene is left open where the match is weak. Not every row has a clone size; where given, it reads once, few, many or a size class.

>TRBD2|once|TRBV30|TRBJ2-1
CAWSVTSGTNEQFF
TGTGCCTGGAGTGTTACTAGCGGGACCAATGAGCAGTTCTTC
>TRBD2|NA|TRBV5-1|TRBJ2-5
CASSTRGEGETQYF
TGCGCCAGCAGCACCCGGGGGGAGGGAGAGACCCAGTACTTC
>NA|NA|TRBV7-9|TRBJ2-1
CASSFRNRVSSYNEQFF
TGTGCCAGCAGCTTCAGGAACCGAGTGAGCTCCTACAATGAGCAGTTCTTC
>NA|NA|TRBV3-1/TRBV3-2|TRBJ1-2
CASSQYYGYTF
TGTGCCAGCAGCCAATACTATGGCTACACCTTC
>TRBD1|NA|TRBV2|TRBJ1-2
CASRQGNSGYTF
TGTGCCAGCAGACAGGGGAACAGTGGCTACACCTTC
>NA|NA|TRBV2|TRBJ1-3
CASSTQGSGNTIYF
TGTGCCAGCAGTACCCAGGGCTCTGGAAACACCATATATTTT
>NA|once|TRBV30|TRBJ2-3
CAWSVLGHGAQYF
TGTGCCTGGAGTGTACTGGGCCACGGGGCGCAGTATTTT
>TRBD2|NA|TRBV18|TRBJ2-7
CASSPGTSGVYEQYF
TGTGCCAGCTCACCCGGGACTAGCGGAGTCTACGAGCAGTACTTC
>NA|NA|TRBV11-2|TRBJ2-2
CASSFSSAGELFF
TGTGCCAGCAGCTTTTCGTCGGCCGGGGAGCTGTTTTTT
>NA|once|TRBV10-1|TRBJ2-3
CASSIQLEYRDTQYF
TGCGCCAGCAGCATACAGCTGGAGTATAGAGATACGCAGTATTTT
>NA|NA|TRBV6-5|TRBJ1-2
CATLGLNYGYTF
TGTGCCACCTTGGGGCTTAACTATGGCTACACCTTC
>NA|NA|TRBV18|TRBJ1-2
CASSPPHTDGGYTF
TGTGCCAGCTCACCACCCCATACGGACGGTGGCTACACCTTC
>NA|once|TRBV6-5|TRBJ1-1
CASSYEAGANTEAFF
TGTGCCAGCAGTTACGAGGCCGGAGCTAACACTGAAGCTTTCTTT
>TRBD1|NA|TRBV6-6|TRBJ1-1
CASRGTGASSEAFF
TGTGCCAGCAGAGGGACAGGGGCCTCCTCGGAAGCTTTCTTT
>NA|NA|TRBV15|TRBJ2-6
CATSGELSEANVLTF
TGTGCCACCAGCGGGGAGCTTTCTGAGGCCAACGTCCTGACTTTC
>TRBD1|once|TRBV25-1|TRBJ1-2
CASSGVDRNGYTF
TGTGCCAGCAGTGGGGTGGACAGGAATGGCTACACCTTC
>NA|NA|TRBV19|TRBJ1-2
CASSINPGQFFYGYTF
TGTGCCAGTAGTATAAACCCCGGACAGTTTTTCTATGGCTACACCTTC
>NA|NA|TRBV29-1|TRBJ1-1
CSVAGTTEAFF
TGCAGCGTCGCGGGTACCACTGAAGCTTTCTTT
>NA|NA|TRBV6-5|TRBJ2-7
CASKGGTNYEQYF
TGTGCCAGCAAGGGGGGGACTAACTACGAGCAGTACTTC
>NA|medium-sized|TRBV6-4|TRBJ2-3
CASSDGSFPDTQYF
TGTGCCAGCAGTGACGGGAGTTTCCCAGATACGCAGTATTTT
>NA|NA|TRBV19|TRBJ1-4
CASSDRIHLVLANEKLFF
TGTGCCAGTAGTGACAGGATACACCTTGTCCTAGCTAATGAAAAACTGTTTTTT
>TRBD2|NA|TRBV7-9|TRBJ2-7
CASSQTSGRAEQYF
TGTGCCAGCAGTCAGACTAGCGGGAGGGCCGAGCAGTACTTC
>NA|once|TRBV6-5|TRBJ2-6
CASSNRVSGANVLTF
TGTGCCAGCAGTAACAGGGTTTCTGGGGCCAACGTCCTGACTTTC
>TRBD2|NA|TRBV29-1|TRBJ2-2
CSVEVNWGGWANTGELFF
TGCAGCGTTGAAGTAAATTGGGGAGGGTGGGCCAACACCGGGGAGCTGTTTTTT
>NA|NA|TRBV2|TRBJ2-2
CASSETIGELFF
TGTGCCAGCAGTGAAACGATCGGGGAGCTGTTTTTT
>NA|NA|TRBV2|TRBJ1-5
CASSEAWPYSNQPQHF
TGTGCCAGCAGTGAAGCGTGGCCATATAGCAATCAGCCCCAGCATTTT
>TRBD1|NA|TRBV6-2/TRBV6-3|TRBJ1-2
CASSETGGELYGYTF
TGTGCCAGCAGTGAGACAGGGGGCGAGTTGTATGGCTACACCTTC
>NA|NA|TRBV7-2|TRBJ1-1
CASSLVGGSTEAFF
TGTGCCAGCAGCTTAGTTGGGGGTTCCACTGAAGCTTTCTTT
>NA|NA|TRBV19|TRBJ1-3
CASSTTTGSLSGNTIYF
TGTGCCAGTAGTACAACGACAGGCTCGCTCTCTGGAAACACCATATATTTT
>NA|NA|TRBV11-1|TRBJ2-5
CASSLFQATGTQYF
TGTGCCAGCAGCTTATTCCAGGCGACGGGGACCCAGTACTTC
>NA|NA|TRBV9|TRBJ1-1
CASSVAGNTEAFF
TGTGCCAGCAGCGTTGCAGGGAACACTGAAGCTTTCTTT
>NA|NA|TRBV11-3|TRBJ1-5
CASSLVQGRVTRGSNQPQHF
TGTGCCAGCAGCTTAGTCCAGGGCCGGGTAACGCGGGGTTCCAATCAGCCCCAGCATTTT
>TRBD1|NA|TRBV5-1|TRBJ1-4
CASSPQGANEKLFF
TGCGCCAGCAGTCCTCAGGGGGCTAATGAAAAACTGTTTTTT